This TCR beta chain originates from a study of T-cell reconstitution after alpha-beta-depleted transplantation in children. This clonotype was counted ten times or more. Unique molecular identifiers featured in how the TCRbeta library was prepared. Each CDR3 protein is one row after TCRdb ran MiXCR on the PCR reads. The table shows 200,000 to 300,000 distinct CDR3 sequences, with approximately 24% occurring only once. Germline-derived CDR1 and CDR2 are LGHDT and YNNKEL (reference sequence). There are 11 residues in the CDR3. Trimming took 8 bases from V and 4 from J, leaving 6 bases between them. Sequences were derived from PBMCs, mostly from graft donor cells, sampled 360 days after TCRalphabeta/CD19-depleted stem cell transplant. The clonotype originates from a female patient aged 2 to 10 who had a stem cell transplant for congenital amegakaryocytic thrombocytopenia, so the T cells may come from the graft donor. This chain joins TRBV3-1 and TRBJ2-1; D remains ambiguous. The CDR3 coding sequence is TGTGCCAGCCGGGCTTACAATGAGCAGTTCTTC. It yields the protein CASRAYNEQFF.